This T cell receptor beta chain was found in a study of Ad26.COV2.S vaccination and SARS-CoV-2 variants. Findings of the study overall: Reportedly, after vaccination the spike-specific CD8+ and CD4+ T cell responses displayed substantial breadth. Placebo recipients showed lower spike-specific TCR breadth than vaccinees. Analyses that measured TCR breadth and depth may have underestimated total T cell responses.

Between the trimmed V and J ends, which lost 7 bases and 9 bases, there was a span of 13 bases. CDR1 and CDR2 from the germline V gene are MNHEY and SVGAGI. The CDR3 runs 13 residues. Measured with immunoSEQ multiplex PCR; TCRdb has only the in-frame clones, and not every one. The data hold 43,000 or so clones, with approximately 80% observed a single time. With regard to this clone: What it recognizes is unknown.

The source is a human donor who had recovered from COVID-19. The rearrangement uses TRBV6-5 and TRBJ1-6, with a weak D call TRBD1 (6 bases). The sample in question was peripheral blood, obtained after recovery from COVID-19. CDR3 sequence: CASNGGLGSPLHF. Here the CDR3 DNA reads TGTGCCAGCAACGGGGGGCTTGGTTCACCCCTCCACTTT.